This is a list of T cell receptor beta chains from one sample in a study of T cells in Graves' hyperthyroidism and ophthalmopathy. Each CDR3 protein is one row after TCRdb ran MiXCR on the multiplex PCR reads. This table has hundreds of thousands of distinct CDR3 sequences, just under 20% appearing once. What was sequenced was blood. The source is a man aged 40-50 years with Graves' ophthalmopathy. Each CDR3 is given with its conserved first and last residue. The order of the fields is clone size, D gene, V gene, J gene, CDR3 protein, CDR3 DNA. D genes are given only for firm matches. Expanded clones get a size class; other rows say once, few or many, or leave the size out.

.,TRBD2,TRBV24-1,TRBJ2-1,CATSDLAGGTIHEQFF,TGTGCCACCAGTGATTTAGCGGGAGGGACCATTCATGAGCAGTTCTTC
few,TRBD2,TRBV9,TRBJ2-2,CASSVGLAERTGELFF,TGTGCCAGCAGCGTAGGTCTAGCGGAGCGGACCGGGGAGCTGTTTTTT
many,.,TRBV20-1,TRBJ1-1,CSASTGTLNTEAFF,TGCAGTGCTAGTACCGGGACATTGAACACTGAAGCTTTCTTT
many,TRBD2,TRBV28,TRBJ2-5,CASSSLLAGGETQYF,TGTGCCAGCAGCTCCCTTCTAGCGGGAGGAGAGACCCAGTACTTC
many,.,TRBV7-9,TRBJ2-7,CASSLDPSNEQYF,TGTGCCAGCAGCTTAGACCCCTCTAACGAGCAGTACTTC
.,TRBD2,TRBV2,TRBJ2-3,CASRGAGYWLAGRSTDTQYF,TGTGCCAGCAGGGGGGCGGGTTATTGGCTAGCGGGGAGAAGCACAGATACGCAGTATTTT
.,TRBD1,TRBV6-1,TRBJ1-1,CASSPKSGGGRSTEAFF,TGTGCCAGCAGCCCTAAGTCGGGAGGGGGCAGGAGCACTGAAGCTTTCTTT
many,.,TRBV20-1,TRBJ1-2,CSARDRGGAYYGYTF,TGCAGTGCTAGAGATAGGGGGGGGGCATATTATGGCTACACCTTC
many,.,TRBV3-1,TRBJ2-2,CASSPDLEGELFF,TGTGCCAGCAGCCCGGACCTAGAAGGGGAGCTGTTTTTT
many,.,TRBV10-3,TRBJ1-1,CAISSQIGVRTEAFF,TGTGCCATCAGTTCCCAAATTGGGGTGAGGACTGAAGCTTTCTTT
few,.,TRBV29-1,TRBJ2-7,CSVEDAETYEQYF,TGCAGCGTTGAAGATGCAGAAACCTACGAGCAGTACTTC
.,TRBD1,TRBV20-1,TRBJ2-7,CSAWVGDSSTYEQYF,TGCAGTGCTTGGGTCGGGGACAGTTCCACGTACGAGCAGTACTTC
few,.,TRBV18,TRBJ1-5,CASSPGVLQPQHF,TGTGCCAGCTCACCCGGGGTGCTTCAGCCCCAGCATTTT
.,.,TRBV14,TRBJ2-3,CASSPATDTQYF,TGTGCCAGCAGCCCTGCTACAGATACGCAGTATTTT
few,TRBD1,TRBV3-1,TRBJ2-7,CASSQDVGQGHYEQYF,TGTGCCAGCAGCCAAGATGTAGGACAGGGGCACTACGAGCAGTACTTC
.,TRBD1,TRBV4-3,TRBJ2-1,CASSSSVVTGYNEQFF,TGCGCCAGCAGCTCCTCTGTTGTGACAGGGTACAATGAGCAGTTCTTC
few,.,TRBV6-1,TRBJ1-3,CASTVGAGNTIYF,TGTGCCAGCACGGTCGGGGCTGGAAACACCATATATTTT
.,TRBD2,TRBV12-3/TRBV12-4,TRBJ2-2,CASSNSGRAGELFF,TGTGCCAGCAGTAATAGCGGGAGAGCCGGGGAGCTGTTTTTT
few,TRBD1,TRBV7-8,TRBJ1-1,CASSSRGGQDTEAFF,TGTGCCAGCAGCTCCAGGGGGGGGCAAGACACTGAAGCTTTCTTT
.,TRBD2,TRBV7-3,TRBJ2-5,CASSQIGLAGGRETQYF,TGTGCCAGCAGCCAAATCGGACTAGCGGGAGGGCGGGAGACCCAGTACTTC
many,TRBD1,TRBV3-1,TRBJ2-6,CASTPGQDSGANVLTF,TGTGCCAGCACTCCGGGACAGGACTCTGGGGCCAACGTCCTGACTTTC
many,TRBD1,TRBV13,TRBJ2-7,CASSLGTGGTYEQYF,TGTGCCAGCAGCCTCGGGACAGGGGGAACCTACGAGCAGTACTTC
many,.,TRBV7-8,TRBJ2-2,CASSLEGGNTGELFF,TGTGCCAGCAGCTTAGAGGGTGGTAACACCGGGGAGCTGTTTTTT
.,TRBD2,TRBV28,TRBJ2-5,CASNLAGGRETQYF,TGTGCCAGCAACTTAGCGGGAGGGCGGGAGACCCAGTACTTC
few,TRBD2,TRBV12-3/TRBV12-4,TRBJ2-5,CASSIAGGPRETQYF,TGTGCCAGCTCTATAGCGGGAGGGCCTCGGGAGACCCAGTACTTC
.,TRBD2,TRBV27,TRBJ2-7,CASSGLAGPFYEQYF,TGTGCCAGCAGTGGATTAGCGGGGCCCTTTTACGAGCAGTACTTC
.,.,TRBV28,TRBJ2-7,CATAREEQYF,TGTGCCACGGCCCGAGAAGAGCAGTACTTC
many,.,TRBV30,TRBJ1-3,CAWKRGTIGNTIYF,TGTGCCTGGAAGAGGGGGACTATTGGAAACACCATATATTTT
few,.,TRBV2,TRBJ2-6,CASSEAHPGAISTGANVLTF,TGTGCCAGCAGTGAAGCGCATCCGGGGGCGATATCTACTGGGGCCAACGTCCTGACTTTC
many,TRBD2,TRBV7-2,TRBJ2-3,CASSLAPAGGAGDTQYF,TGTGCCAGCAGCTTAGCCCCAGCGGGAGGGGCCGGGGATACGCAGTATTTT
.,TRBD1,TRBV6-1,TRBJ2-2,CASSELAPGQGGLFF,TGTGCCAGCAGTGAATTAGCTCCGGGACAGGGGGGGCTGTTTTTT
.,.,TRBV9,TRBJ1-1,CASSVGEVGTEAFF,TGTGCCAGCAGCGTAGGGGAAGTGGGAACTGAAGCTTTCTTT
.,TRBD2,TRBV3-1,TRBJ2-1,CASSQAGGLDYEQFF,TGTGCCAGCAGCCAAGCCGGGGGGTTGGATTACGAGCAGTTCTTC
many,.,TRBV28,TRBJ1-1,CASSLDRLTSTTEAFF,TGTGCCAGCAGTCTCGACCGGCTAACAAGTACCACTGAAGCTTTCTTT
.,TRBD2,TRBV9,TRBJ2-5,CASSPGRTSVPETQYF,TGTGCCAGCAGCCCGGGGCGGACTAGCGTACCAGAGACCCAGTACTTC
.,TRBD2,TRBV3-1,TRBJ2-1,CASSQDFSGTYNEQFF,TGTGCCAGCAGCCAAGACTTCAGCGGGACCTACAATGAGCAGTTCTTC
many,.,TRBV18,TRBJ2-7,CASSPGTEQYF,TGTGCCAGCTCACCAGGGACCGAGCAGTACTTC
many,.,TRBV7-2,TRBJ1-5,CASSPGGQGRQPQHF,TGTGCCAGCAGCCCGGGGGGGCAGGGAAGGCAGCCCCAGCATTTT
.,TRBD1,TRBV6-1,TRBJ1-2,CASRKTGGENYGYTF,TGTGCCAGCAGGAAAACAGGGGGTGAGAACTATGGCTACACCTTC
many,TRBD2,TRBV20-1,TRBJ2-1,CSAPQASGGAGNEQFF,TGCAGTGCTCCACAGGCTAGCGGGGGGGCCGGGAATGAGCAGTTCTTC
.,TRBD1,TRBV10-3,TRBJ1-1,CAISAALGQVNTEAFF,TGTGCCATCAGTGCCGCACTGGGACAGGTTAACACTGAAGCTTTCTTT
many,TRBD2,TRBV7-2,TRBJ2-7,CASSLGLAGVYEQYF,TGTGCCAGCAGTTTGGGACTAGCGGGAGTTTACGAGCAGTACTTC